This entry describes one T cell receptor (beta chain). Its antigen is not known. Original processing methods: CDR3 was compared across clinicopathological groups, and the resulting differences were used to build a distant-metastasis classifier for papillary thyroid cancer. Through MiXCR, TCRdb re-clonotyped the PCR reads. TCRdb's processing, not the authors', yielded these V and J calls. The table records roughly 39,000 clones, 40% to 55% of them present only once. The CDR3 extends over 14 amino acids. The V gene lost 3 bases and the J gene lost 4 bases, with 10 bases spanning the gap. CDR1 is KGHSH, CDR2 LQKENI, per germline. This sample is drawn from a study of metastatic and nonmetastatic thyroid tumors. Study at large: Both malignant and benign thyroid patients supplied peripheral blood and tumor or nodule tissue samples, across which the repertoires of these patients were then compared.

Study-level findings and limits: Relative to benign nodules, malignant thyroid tumors were reportedly characterized by significantly elevated TCR beta diversity in blood and tumor.

There were no patients who had received any treatment before thyroid surgery. The sequenced sample consisted of tumor tissue. The rearrangement links TRBV18 to TRBJ1-3; D is possibly TRBD1 (5 bases). The TCR originated in a male donor with papillary thyroid cancer or a benign thyroid nodule (not recorded which). Some clones in this sample may be carry-over from other donors' samples. CDR3 nucleotides: TGTGCCAGCTCACCCGAGGGGCCGGGAAACACCATATATTTT. Translated: CASSPEGPGNTIYF.